Listed here are 8 T cell receptor beta chains from one sample, sequenced in a study of Graves' ophthalmopathy and Graves' hyperthyroidism (dated by TCRdb to between 2017 and 2018). Sequencing took place on an Illumina HiSeq 2000. For repertoire sequencing, the TCR beta CDR3 regions were amplified from RNA transcripts. A first-round RT-PCR used HTBI primers with the Qiagen OneStep RT-PCR kit, followed by a second-round multiplex PCR, size selection and purification. TCRdb took the public reads, trimmed them with fastp at Q25, ran MiXCR for clone calling and kept in-frame beta chains. Every CDR3 protein is listed once, alongside the most common genes and DNA of its rows. The sample records about 740,000 distinct CDR3 sequences, around 40% of which are singletons. The leading ten clones occupy around 40% of the sample. Sequencing input: peripheral blood. The receptor source for this set is an adult man with Graves' ophthalmopathy.

On this clonotype itself: This sequence may be a read error, since a much larger clone differs from it by one base. This chain links TRBV7-6 with TRBJ1-1; tentatively, D is TRBD1 (5 bases). The CDR3 has 15 amino acids. Germline values: CDR1 SGHVS, CDR2 FNYEAQ. CDR3 region: CASSLAKGVGPEAFF. The DNA for the CDR3 is TGTGCCAGCAGCCTAGCGAAAGGGGTGGGCCCTGAAGCTTTCTTT. The variable domain in full, with the rest retrieved from reference TRBV7-6 and TRBJ1-1, is GAGVSQSPRYKVTKRGQDVALRCDPISGHVSLYWYRQALGQGPEFLTYFNYEAQQDKSGLPNDRFSAERPEGSISTLTIQRTEQRDSAMYRCASSLAKGVGPEAFFGQGTRLTVV.

This clonotype has more than one count but fewer than ten. The gene calls are TRBV7-2 and TRBJ2-5; D not certain. V was clipped by 0 bases and J by 1 base, with 15 bases between them. Germline V gives CDR1 SGHTA, CDR2 FQGNSA. The CDR3 has 17 residues. The DNA for the CDR3 is TGTGCCAGCAGCTTAGCCCCTATAATTCTTCCCCAAGAGACCCAGTACTTC. Protein product: CASSLAPIILPQETQYF.

CDR3 bases: TGTGCCAGCAGTGAATGGACGAAACTGTTTTTT. Amino acids: CASSEWTKLFF. This sequence joins TRBV25-1 and TRBJ1-4, with unresolved D. V was shortened by 1 base and J by 11 bases, with 5 bases between the two germline ends. The CDR3 runs to 11 residues. CDR1 is MGHDK, CDR2 SYGVNS, per germline.

This clonotype was seen only a few times. This chain joins TRBV7-9 and TRBJ2-2; TRBD1 agrees at 7 bases. CDR3 size: 13 residues. CDR1 and CDR2 from the germline V gene are SEHNR and FQNEAQ (reference sequence). After removal of 5 bases from V and 6 bases from J, the junction contained 3 bases not matched to a gene. This chain's CDR3 is CASSIQGAGELFF. DNA of the CDR3: TGTGCCAGCAGCATCCAGGGGGCCGGGGAGCTGTTTTTT. Full variable domain (rest looked up from reference TRBV7-9 and TRBJ2-2): DTGVSQNPRHKITKRGQNVTFRCDPISEHNRLYWYRQTLGQGPEFLTYFQNEAQLEKSRLLSDRFSAERPKGSFSTLEIQRTEQGDSAMYLCASSIQGAGELFFGEGSRLTVL.

V and J are TRBV6-5 and TRBJ1-6, with 8 bases that match TRBD1. Germline CDR1 and CDR2: MNHEY and SVGAGI. V shed 10 bases and J 3 bases; nucleotides not matched to a gene: 5. This CDR3 region has 14 residues. In DNA, the CDR3 is TGTGCCACCCGTGGACAGGGCTATAATTCACCCCTCCACTTT. Protein product: CATRGQGYNSPLHF.

This clonotype was found a few times. This chain uses TRBV20-1 with TRBJ1-2, with TRBD1 as a possible D gene (5 bases). CDR1 is DFQATT and CDR2 is SNEGSKA in the germline V gene (reference sequence). The CDR3 is made up of 12 amino acids. Trimming pared 5 bases from V and 4 bases from J, leaving 11 bases between. DNA of the CDR3: TGCAGTGCTGGACAAACGATCTATGGCTACACCTTC. Translation gives CSAGQTIYGYTF.

This clonotype was counted many times. The chain uses TRBV29-1 and TRBJ1-2, with 7 bases that match TRBD1. Trimming removed 6 bases from V and 5 bases from J; junction bases left unmatched: 9. CDR1 is SQVTM, CDR2 ANQGSEA, per germline. The CDR3 consists of 13 residues. The CDR3 sequence: CSVERQGGYGYTF. The CDR3 nucleotides read TGCAGCGTGGAAAGACAGGGAGGGTATGGCTACACCTTC.

This sequence joins TRBV25-1 and TRBJ1-5; D call uncertain. V dropped 6 bases and J dropped 0 bases, with 24 bases sitting between them. The CDR3 has 19 amino acids. Looked up from germline, CDR1 is MGHDK and CDR2 is SYGVNS. The CDR3 DNA is TGTGCCAGCAGCCCTCTCTATCCGGCCATGGAAAATAGCAATCAGCCCCAGCATTTT. It specifies CASSPLYPAMENSNQPQHF.